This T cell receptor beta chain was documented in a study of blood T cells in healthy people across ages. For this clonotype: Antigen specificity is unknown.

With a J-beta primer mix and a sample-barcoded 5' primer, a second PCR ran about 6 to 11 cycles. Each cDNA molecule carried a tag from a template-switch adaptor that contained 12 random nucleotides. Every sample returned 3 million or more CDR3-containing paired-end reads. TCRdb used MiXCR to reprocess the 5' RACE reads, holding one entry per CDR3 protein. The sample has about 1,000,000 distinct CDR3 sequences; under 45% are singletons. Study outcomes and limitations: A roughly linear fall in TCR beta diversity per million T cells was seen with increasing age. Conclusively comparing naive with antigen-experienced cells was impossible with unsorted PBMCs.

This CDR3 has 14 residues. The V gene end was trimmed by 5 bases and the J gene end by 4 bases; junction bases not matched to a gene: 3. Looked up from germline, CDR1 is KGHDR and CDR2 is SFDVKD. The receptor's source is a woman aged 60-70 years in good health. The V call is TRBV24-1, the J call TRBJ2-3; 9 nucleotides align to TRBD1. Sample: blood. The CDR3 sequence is CATSGTGVADTQYF. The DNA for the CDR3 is TGTGCCACCAGTGGGACAGGGGTCGCAGATACGCAGTATTTT.